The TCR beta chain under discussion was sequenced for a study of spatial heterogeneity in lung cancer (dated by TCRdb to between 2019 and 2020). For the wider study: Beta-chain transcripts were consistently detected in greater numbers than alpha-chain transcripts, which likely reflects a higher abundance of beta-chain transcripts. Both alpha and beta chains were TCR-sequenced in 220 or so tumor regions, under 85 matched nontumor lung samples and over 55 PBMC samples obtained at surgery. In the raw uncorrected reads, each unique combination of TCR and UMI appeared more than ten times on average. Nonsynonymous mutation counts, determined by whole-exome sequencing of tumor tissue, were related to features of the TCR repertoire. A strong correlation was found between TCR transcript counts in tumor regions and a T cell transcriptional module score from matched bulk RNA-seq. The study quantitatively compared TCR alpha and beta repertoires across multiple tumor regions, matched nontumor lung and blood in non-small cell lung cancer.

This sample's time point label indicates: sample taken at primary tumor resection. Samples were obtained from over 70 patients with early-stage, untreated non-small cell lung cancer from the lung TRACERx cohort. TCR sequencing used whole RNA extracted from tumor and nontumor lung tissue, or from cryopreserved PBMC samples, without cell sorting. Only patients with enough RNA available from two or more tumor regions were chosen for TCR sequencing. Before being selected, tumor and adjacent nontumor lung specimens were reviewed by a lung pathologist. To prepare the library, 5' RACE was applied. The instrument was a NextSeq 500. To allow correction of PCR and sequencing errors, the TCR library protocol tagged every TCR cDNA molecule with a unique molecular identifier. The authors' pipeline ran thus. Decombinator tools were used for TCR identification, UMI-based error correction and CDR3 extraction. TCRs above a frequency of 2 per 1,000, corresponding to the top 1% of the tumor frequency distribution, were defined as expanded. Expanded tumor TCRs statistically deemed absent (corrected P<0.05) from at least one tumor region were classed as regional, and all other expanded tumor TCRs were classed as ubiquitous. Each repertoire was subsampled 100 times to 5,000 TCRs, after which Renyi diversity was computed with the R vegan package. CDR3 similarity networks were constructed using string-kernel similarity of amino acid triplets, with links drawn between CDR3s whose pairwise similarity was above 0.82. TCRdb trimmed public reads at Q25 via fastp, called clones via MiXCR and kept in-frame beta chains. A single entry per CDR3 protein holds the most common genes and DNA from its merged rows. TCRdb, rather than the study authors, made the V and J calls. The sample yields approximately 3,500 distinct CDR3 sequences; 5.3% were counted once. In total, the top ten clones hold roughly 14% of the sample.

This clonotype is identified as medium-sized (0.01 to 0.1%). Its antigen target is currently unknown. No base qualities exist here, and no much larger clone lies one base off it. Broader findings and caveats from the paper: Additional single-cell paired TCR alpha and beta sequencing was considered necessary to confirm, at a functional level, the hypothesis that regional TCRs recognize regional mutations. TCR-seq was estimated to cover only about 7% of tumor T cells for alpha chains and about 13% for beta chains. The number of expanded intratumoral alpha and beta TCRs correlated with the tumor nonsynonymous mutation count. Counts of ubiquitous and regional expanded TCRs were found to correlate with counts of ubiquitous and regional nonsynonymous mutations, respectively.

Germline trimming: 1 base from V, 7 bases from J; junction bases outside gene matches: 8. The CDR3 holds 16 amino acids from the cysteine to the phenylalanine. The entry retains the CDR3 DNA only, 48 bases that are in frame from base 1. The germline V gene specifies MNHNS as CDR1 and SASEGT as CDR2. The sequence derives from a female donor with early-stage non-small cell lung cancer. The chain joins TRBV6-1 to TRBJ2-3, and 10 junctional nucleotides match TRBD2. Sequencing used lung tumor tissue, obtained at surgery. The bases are TGTGCCAGCAGTGAAGGGGGTAGCGGGAGGAGGAATACGCAGTATTTT. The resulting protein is CASSEGGSGRRNTQYF.